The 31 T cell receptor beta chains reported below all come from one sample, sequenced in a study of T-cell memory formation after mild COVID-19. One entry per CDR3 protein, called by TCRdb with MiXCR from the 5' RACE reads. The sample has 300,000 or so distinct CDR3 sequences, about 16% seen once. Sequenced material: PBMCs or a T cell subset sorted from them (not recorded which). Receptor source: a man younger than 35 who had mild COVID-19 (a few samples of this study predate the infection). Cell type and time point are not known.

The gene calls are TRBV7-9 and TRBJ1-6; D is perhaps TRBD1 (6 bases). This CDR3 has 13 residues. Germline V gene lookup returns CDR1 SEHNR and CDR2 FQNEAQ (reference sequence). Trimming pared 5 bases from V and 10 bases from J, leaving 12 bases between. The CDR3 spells CASSMNTGSPLHF. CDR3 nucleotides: TGTGCCAGCAGCATGAACACAGGGTCACCCCTCCACTTT.

CDR3 DNA sequence: TGTGCCAGCAGCCCCCGGACTATGGATACGCAGTATTTT. Its translation: CASSPRTMDTQYF. V usage is TRBV7-9 and J usage is TRBJ2-3; TRBD2 might be the D (6 bases). Germline values: CDR1 SEHNR, CDR2 FQNEAQ (reference sequence). This CDR3 has 13 amino acids. Trimming took 5 bases from V and 6 from J, leaving 12 bases between them.

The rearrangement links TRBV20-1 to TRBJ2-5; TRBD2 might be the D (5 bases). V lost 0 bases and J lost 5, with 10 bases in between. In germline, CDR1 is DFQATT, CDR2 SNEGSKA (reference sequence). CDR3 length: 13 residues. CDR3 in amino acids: CSARDGPSETQYF. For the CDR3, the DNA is TGCAGTGCTAGAGATGGGCCTAGCGAGACCCAGTACTTC.

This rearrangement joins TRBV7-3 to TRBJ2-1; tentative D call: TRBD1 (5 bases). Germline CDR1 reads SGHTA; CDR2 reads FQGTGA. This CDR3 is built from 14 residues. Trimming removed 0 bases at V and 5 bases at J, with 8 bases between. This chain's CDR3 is CASSLTTADNEQFF. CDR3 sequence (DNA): TGTGCCAGCAGCTTAACGACAGCTGACAATGAGCAGTTCTTC.

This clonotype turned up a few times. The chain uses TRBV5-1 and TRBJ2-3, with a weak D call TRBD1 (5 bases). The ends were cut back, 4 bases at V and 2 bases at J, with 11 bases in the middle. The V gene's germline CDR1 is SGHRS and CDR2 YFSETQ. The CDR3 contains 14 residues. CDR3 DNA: TGCGCCAGCAGCAGGGGTTCTTCCACAGATACGCAGTATTTT. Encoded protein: CASSRGSSTDTQYF.

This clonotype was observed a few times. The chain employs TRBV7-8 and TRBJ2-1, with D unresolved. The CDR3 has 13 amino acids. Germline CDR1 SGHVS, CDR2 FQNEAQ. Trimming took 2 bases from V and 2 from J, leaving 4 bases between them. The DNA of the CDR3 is TGTGCCAGCAGCTTAAACCCCTACAATGAGCAGTTCTTC. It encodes CASSLNPYNEQFF.

The CDR3 DNA reads TGTGCCAGCAGCTATCTACAGGGAGGGGGACCGAAAGCAGATACGCAGTATTTT. It yields the protein CASSYLQGGGPKADTQYF. This chain connects TRBV7-2 to TRBJ2-3; the D gene is possibly TRBD2 (7 bases). The V end lost 4 bases, the J end lost 4 bases, and 24 bases lay between the germline ends. This CDR3 comprises 18 residues. Germline assignment: CDR1 SGHTA and CDR2 FQGNSA.

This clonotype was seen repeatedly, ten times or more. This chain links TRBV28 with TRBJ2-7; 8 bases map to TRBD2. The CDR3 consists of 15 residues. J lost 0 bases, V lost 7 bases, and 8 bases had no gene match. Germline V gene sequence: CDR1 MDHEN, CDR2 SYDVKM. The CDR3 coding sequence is TGTGCCAGCACCCCGGGAGGGGGAAGCTCCTACGAGCAGTACGTC. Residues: CASTPGGGSSYEQYV.

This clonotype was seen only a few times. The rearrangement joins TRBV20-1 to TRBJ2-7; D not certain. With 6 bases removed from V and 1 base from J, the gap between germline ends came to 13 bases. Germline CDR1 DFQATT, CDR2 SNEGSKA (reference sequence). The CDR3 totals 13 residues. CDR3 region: CSATRVLSYEQYV. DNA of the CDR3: TGCAGTGCCACCCGGGTCCTTTCCTACGAGCAGTACGTC.

The CDR3 DNA reads as TGTGCCAGCAGTGATGGGCGGGGGGGCGACGAGACCCAGTACTTC. Translating it yields CASSDGRGGDETQYF. The V call is TRBV2, the J call TRBJ2-5; 9 bases fit TRBD2. This CDR3 is built from 15 residues. CDR1 is SNHLY, CDR2 FYNNEI, per germline. The J segment lost 5 bases and the V segment lost 3 bases, leaving 7 bases of the junction unmatched.

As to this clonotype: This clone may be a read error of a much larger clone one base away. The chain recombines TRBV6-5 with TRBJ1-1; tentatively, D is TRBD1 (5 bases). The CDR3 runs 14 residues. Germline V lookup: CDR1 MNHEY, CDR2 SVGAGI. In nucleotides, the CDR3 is TGTGCCGGCAGTTACTCGAGGGGGAACACTGAAGCTTTCTTT. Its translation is CAGSYSRGNTEAFF.

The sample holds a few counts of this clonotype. The CDR3 sequence: CASSGGQVLTGELFF. CDR3 DNA: TGCGCCAGCAGCGGTGGACAGGTCCTCACCGGGGAGCTGTTTTTT. The J gene is TRBJ2-2, the V gene TRBV5-1, with 7 bases lining up with TRBD1. The junction had 7 bases not matched to a gene; V was cut back by 4 bases and J by 4 bases. Looked up from germline, CDR1 is SGHRS and CDR2 is YFSETQ. There are 15 residues in the CDR3.

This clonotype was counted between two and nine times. This CDR3 reads CASSQRFRVETQYF. DNA for the CDR3: TGTGCCAGCAGCCAGAGGTTCAGGGTCGAGACCCAGTACTTC. V is TRBV3-1 and J is TRBJ2-5; D possibly corresponds to TRBD1 (5 bases). V shed 3 bases and J shed 5 bases, with 13 bases lying between them. Germline values: CDR1 LGHDT, CDR2 YNNKEL (reference sequence). CDR3 length equals 14 residues.

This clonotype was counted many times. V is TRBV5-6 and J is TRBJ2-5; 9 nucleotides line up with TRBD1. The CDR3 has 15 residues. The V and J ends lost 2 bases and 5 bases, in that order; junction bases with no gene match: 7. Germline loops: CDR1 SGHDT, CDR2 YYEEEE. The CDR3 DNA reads TGTGCCAGCAGCTTCGTACAGGGGGCTTTGGAGACCCAGTACTTC. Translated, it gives CASSFVQGALETQYF. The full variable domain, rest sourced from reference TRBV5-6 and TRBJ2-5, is DAGVTQSPTHLIKTRGQQVTLRCSPKSGHDTVSWYQQALGQGPQFIFQYYEEEERQRGNFPDRFSGHQFPNYSSELNVNALLLGDSALYLCASSFVQGALETQYFGPGTRLLVL.

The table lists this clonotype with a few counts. The CDR3 loop reads CASSAVGDTQYF. CDR3 nucleotides: TGTGCCAGCAGCGCGGTGGGAGATACGCAGTATTTT. The rearrangement links TRBV6-2 or TRBV6-3 to TRBJ2-3; D not certain. This CDR3 is 12 amino acids long. Germline CDR1 MNHEY, CDR2 SVGEGT. V dropped 6 bases and J dropped 5 bases, with 9 bases sitting between them.

The CDR3 reads CSVERDRATGELFF. In nucleotides, the CDR3 is TGCAGCGTTGAACGGGACAGGGCCACCGGGGAGCTGTTTTTT. The chain recombines TRBV29-1 with TRBJ2-2, with 9 bases that match TRBD1. V shed 2 bases, J shed 4 bases, and the junction held 2 bases outside the gene matches. The CDR3 totals 14 residues. CDR1 and CDR2 (germline): SQVTM, ANQGSEA.

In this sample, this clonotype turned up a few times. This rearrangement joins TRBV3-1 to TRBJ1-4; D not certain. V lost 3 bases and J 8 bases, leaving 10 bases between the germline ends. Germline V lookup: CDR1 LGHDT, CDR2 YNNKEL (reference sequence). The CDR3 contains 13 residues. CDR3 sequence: CASSHTGYEKLFF. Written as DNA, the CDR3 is TGTGCCAGCAGCCATACGGGGTACGAAAAACTGTTTTTT. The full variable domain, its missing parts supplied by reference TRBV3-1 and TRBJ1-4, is DTAVSQTPKYLVTQMGNDKSIKCEQNLGHDTMYWYKQDSKKFLKIMFSYNNKELIINETVPNRFSPKSPDKAHLNLHINSLELGDSAVYFCASSHTGYEKLFFGSGTQLSVL.

CDR3: CASSAQTGLPPFTEAFF. The CDR3, as DNA: TGTGCCAGCAGCGCCCAGACAGGGCTCCCGCCTTTTACTGAAGCTTTCTTT. The rearrangement joins TRBV7-9 to TRBJ1-1, with 7 bases identical to TRBD1. The CDR3 length is 17 residues. V trimming: 5 bases; J trimming: 5 bases; junction bases outside the gene matches: 17. From germline, CDR1 is SEHNR and CDR2 FQNEAQ (reference sequence).

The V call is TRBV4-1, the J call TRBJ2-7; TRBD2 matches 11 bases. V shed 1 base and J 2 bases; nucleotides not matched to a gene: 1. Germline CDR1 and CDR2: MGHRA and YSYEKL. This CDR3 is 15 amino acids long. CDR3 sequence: CASSQVAGGAYEQYF. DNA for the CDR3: TGCGCCAGCAGCCAAGTAGCGGGGGGGGCCTACGAGCAGTACTTC.

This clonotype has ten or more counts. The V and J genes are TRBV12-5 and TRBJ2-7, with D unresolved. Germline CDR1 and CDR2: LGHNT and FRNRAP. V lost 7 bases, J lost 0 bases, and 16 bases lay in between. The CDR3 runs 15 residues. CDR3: CASATSNLDSYEQYF. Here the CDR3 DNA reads TGTGCTAGTGCCACCAGTAATCTAGACTCCTACGAGCAGTACTTC.

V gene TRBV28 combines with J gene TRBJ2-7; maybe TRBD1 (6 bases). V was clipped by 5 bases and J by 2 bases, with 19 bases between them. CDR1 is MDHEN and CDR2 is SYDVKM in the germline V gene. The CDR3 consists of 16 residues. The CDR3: CASSRASGDTTYEQYV. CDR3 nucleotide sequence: TGTGCCAGCAGTAGAGCGTCAGGGGATACTACCTACGAGCAGTACGTC.

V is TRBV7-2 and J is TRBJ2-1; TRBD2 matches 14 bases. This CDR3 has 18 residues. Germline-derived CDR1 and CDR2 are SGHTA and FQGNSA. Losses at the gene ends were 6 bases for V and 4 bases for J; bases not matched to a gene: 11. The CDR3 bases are TGTGCCAGCAGACGGACTAGCGGGGGGCAACAGACTTACAATGAGCAGTTCTTC. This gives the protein CASRRTSGGQQTYNEQFF.

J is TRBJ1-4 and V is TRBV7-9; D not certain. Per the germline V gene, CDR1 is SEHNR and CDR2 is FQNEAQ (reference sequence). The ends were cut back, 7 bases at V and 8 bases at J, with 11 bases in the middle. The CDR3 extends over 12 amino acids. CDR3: CASTDRTEKLFF. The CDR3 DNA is TGTGCCAGCACTGACCGTACGGAAAAACTGTTTTTT.

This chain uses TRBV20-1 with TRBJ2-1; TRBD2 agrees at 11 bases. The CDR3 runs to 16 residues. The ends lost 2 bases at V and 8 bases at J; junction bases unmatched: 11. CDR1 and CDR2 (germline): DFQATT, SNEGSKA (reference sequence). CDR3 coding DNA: TGCAGTGCTAGACCGATGACTAGCGGGGCTATCTATGAGCAGTTCTTC. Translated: CSARPMTSGAIYEQFF.

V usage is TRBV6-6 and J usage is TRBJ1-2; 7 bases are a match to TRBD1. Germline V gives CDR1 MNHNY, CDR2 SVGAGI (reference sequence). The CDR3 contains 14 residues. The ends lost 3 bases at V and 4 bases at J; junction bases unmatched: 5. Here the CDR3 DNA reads TGTGCCAGCAGTTATGGGACAGCTACCTATGGCTACACCTTC. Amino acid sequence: CASSYGTATYGYTF.

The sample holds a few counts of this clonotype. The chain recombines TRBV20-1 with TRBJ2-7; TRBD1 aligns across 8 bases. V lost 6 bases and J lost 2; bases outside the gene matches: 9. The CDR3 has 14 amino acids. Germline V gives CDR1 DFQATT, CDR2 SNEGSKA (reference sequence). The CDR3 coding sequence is TGCAGTGCCCATGGACAGGGAAGGGCCTACGAGCAGTACGTC. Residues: CSAHGQGRAYEQYV.

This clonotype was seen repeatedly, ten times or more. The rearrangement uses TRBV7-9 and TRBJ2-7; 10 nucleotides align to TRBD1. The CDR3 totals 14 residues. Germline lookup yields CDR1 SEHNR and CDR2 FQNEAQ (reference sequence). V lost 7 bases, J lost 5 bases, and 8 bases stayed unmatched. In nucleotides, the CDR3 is TGTGCCAGCAACAGCGGGACAGGGGACGACGAGCAGTACGTC. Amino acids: CASNSGTGDDEQYV.

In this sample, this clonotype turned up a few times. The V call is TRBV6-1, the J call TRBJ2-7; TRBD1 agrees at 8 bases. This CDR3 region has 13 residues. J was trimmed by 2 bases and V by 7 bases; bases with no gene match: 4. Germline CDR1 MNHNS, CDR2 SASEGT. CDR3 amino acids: CASTRQGTYEQYV. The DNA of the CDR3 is TGTGCCAGCACACGACAGGGGACCTACGAGCAGTACGTC.

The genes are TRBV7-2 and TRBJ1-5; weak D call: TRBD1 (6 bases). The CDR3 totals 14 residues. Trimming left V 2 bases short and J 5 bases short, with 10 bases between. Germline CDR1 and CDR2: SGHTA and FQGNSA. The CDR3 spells CASSLSDSDQPQHF. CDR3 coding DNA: TGTGCCAGCAGCTTATCGGACAGTGATCAGCCCCAGCATTTT.

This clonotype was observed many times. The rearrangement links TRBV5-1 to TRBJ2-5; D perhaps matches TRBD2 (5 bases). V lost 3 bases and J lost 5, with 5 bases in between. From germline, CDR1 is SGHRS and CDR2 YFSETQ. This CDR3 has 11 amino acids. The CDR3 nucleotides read TGCGCCAGCAGCTGGGAGGAGACCCAGTACTTC. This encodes CASSWEETQYF. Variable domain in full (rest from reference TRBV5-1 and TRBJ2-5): KAGVTQTPRYLIKTRGQQVTLSCSPISGHRSVSWYQQTPGQGLQFLFEYFSETQRNKGNFPGRFSGRQFSNSRSEMNVSTLELGDSALYLCASSWEETQYFGPGTRLLVL.

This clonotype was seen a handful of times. This CDR3 is CASPRALFSGNTIYF. The CDR3 nucleotides read TGTGCCAGCCCAAGAGCGCTCTTCTCTGGAAACACCATATATTTT. The chain joins TRBV18 to TRBJ1-3, with D uncertain. This CDR3 is built from 15 residues. CDR1 is KGHSH, CDR2 LQKENI, per germline. The germline V and J ends were trimmed by 8 bases and 0 bases, with 14 bases remaining between them.